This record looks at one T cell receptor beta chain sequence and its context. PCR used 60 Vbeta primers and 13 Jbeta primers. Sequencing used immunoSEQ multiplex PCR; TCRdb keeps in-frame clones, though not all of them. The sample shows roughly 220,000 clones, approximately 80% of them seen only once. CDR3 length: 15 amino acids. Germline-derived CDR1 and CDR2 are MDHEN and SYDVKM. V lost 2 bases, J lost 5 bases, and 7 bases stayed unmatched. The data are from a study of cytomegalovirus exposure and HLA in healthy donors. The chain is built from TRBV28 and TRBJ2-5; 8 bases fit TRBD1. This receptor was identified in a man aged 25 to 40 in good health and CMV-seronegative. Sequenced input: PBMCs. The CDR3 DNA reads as TGTGCCAGCAGTTTAGGGTCAGGGGGCGCGGAGACCCAGTACTTC. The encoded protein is CASSLGSGGAETQYF. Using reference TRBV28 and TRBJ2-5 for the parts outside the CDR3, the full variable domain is DVKVTQSSRYLVKRTGEKVFLECVQDMDHENMFWYRQDPGLGLRLIYFSYDVKMKEKGDIPEGYSVSREKKERFSLILESASTNQTSMYLCASSLGSGGAETQYFGPGTRLLVL.